This record looks at one T cell receptor beta chain sequence and its context. This specimen belongs to a study of blood T cell repertoires in COVID-19. For the study at large: There were acute and convalescent COVID-19 samples, and they came from the United States, Italy and Spain.

The assay was immunoSEQ multiplex PCR, and TCRdb's table has in-frame clones only and misses some. The sample consists of about 120,000 clones, approximately 90% of them appearing once. There are 16 residues in the CDR3. J gave up 2 bases and V 0 bases, and 4 bases lay outside the gene matches. Per germline, CDR1 KGHSH and CDR2 LQKENI. Source material: peripheral blood. The chain joins TRBV18 to TRBJ1-3; 7 bases are shared with TRBD1. This clonotype was obtained from a human donor in a cohort sampled during active COVID-19. The CDR3 sequence: CASSPPGGHAGNTIYF. Written as DNA, the CDR3 is TGTGCCAGCTCACCACCAGGGGGCCACGCTGGAAACACCATATATTTT.